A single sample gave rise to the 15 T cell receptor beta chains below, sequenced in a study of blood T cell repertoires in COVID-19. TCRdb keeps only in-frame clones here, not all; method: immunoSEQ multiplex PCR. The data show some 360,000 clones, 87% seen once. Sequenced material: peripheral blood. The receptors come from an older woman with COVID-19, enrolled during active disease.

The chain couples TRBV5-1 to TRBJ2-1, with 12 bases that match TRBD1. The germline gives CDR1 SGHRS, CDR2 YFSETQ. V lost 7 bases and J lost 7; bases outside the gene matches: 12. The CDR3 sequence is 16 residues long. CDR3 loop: CASVPLGTGGKNEQFF. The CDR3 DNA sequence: TGCGCCAGCGTGCCCTTGGGGACAGGGGGCAAGAATGAGCAGTTCTTC. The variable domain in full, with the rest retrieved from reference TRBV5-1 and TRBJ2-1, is KAGVTQTPRYLIKTRGQQVTLSCSPISGHRSVSWYQQTPGQGLQFLFEYFSETQRNKGNFPGRFSGRQFSNSRSEMNVSTLELGDSALYLCASVPLGTGGKNEQFFGPGTRLTVL.

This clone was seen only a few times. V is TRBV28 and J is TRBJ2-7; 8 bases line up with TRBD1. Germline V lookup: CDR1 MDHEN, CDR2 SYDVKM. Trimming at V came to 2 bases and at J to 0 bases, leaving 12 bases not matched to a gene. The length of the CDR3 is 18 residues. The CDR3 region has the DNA TGTGCCAGCAGTTTAACACCAGGGGGCGCTTCCGGCTCCTACGAGCAGTACTTC. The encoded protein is CASSLTPGGASGSYEQYF.

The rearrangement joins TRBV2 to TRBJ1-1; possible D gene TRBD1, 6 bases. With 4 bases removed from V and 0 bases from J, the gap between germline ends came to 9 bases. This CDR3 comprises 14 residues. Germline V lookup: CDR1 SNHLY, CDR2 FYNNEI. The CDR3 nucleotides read TGTGCCAGCAGTGCGCGACAGGTGAACACTGAAGCTTTCTTT. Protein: CASSARQVNTEAFF.

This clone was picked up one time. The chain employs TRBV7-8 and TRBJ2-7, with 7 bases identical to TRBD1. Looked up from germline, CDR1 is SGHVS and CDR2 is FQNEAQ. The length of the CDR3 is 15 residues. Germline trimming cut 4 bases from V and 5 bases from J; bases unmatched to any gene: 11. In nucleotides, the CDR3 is TGTGCCAGCAGCTCCCGAGACAGGGAAATCGACGAGCAGTACTTC. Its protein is CASSSRDREIDEQYF.

The CDR3 DNA is TGTGCCTGGAGCGTAGCGGGGGGGCGCGAGCAGTACTTC. Amino acids: CAWSVAGGREQYF. The chain uses TRBV30 and TRBJ2-7; 11 nucleotides agree with TRBD2. Per the germline V gene, CDR1 is GTSNPN and CDR2 is SVGIG (reference sequence). The J segment lost 6 bases and the V segment lost 3 bases, leaving 4 bases of the junction unmatched. The CDR3 is 13 residues long.

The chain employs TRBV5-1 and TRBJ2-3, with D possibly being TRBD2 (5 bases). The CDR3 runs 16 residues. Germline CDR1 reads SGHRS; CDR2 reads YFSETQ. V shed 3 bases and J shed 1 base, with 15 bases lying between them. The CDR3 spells CASSSPAPGGTDTQYF. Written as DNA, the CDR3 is TGCGCCAGCAGCTCGCCCGCCCCCGGGGGCACAGATACGCAGTATTTT.

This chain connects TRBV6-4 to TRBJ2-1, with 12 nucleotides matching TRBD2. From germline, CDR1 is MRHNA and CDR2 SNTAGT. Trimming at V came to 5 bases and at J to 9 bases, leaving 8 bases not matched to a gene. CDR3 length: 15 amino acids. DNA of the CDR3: TGTGCCAGCAGTTATACTAGCGGGGGGAATGGTGAGCAGTTCTTC. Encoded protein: CASSYTSGGNGEQFF.

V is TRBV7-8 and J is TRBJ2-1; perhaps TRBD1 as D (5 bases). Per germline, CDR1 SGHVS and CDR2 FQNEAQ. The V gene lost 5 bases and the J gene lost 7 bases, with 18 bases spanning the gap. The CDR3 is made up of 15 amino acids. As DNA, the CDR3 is TGTGCCAGCAGCCCCTGGCAGGGCGGTGATAATGAGCAGTTCTTC. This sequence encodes CASSPWQGGDNEQFF.

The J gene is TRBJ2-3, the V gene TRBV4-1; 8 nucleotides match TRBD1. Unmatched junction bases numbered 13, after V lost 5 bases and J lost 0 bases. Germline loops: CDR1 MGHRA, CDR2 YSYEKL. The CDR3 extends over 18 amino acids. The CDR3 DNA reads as TGCGCCAGCAGCTTAACGCCACAGGGGGACACTAGCACAGATACGCAGTATTTT. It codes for CASSLTPQGDTSTDTQYF.

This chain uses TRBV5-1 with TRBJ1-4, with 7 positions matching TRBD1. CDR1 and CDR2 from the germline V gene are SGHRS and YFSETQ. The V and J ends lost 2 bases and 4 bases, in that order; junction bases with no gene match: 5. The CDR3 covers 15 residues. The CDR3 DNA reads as TGCGCCAGCAGCTTCCGAACAGGGGATAATGAAAAACTGTTTTTT. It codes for CASSFRTGDNEKLFF.

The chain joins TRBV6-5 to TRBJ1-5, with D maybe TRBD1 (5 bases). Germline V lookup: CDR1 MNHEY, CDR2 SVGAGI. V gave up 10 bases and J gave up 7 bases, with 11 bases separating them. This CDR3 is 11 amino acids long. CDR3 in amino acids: CATYAGQPQHF. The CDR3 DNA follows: TGTGCCACGTACGCAGGGCAGCCCCAGCATTTT.

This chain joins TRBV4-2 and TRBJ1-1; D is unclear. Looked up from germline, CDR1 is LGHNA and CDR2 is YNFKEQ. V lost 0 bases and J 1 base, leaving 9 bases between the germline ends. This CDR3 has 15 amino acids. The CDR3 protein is CASSQDWSGNTEAFF. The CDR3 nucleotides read TGTGCCAGCAGCCAAGACTGGTCGGGGAACACTGAAGCTTTCTTT.

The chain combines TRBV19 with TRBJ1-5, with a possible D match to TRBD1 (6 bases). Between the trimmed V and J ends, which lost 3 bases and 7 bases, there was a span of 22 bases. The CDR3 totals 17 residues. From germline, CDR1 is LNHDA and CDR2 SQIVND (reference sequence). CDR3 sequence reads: CASSIPPTGRLRQPQHF. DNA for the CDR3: TGTGCCAGTAGTATCCCCCCGACAGGCCGTTTGAGGCAGCCCCAGCATTTT.

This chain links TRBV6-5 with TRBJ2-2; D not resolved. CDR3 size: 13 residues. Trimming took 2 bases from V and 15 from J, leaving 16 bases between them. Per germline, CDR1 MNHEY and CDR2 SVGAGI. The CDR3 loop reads CASSYDTSRPVFF. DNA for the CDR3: TGTGCCAGCAGTTACGACACTTCCCGCCCGGTGTTTTTT.

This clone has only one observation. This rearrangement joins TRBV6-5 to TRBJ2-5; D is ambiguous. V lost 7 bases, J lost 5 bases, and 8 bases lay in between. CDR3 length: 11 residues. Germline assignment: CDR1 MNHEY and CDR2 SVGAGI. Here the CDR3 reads CASTLRETQYF. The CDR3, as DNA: TGTGCCAGCACCTTGCGGGAGACCCAGTACTTC.